These 28 T cell receptor beta chains were sequenced from one sample in a study of shared clonotypes between healthy human individuals. Sequencing was performed with immunoSEQ multiplex PCR; in TCRdb, only in-frame clones are kept and a portion is missing. In the table there are 2 million to 2.5 million clones, less than 95% of which are singletons. The sequenced material came from naive CD4+ T cells from PBMCs. Sample subset: CD45RA+ positively selected. These TCRs come from a man aged 18 to 29 in good health. Some clones in this sample may be carry-over from other donors' samples.

The genes are TRBV18 and TRBJ2-1, with 11 positions matching TRBD2. The CDR3 runs 16 residues. Germline trimming cut 3 bases from V and 5 bases from J; bases unmatched to any gene: 6. Germline assignment: CDR1 KGHSH and CDR2 LQKENI. For the CDR3, the DNA is TGTGCCAGCTCACCGCCGGGACTAGCGGACAACAATGAGCAGTTCTTC. Protein product: CASSPPGLADNNEQFF.

Only one count was recorded for this clone. The CDR3 DNA is TGTGCCTGGAGTCTAACAGGGCTTCAGCCCCAGCATTTT. Translated: CAWSLTGLQPQHF. The chain is built from TRBV30 and TRBJ1-5; TRBD1 might be the D (6 bases). This CDR3 is built from 13 residues. The germline V gene encodes CDR1 GTSNPN and CDR2 SVGIG (reference sequence). V gave up 2 bases and J gave up 6 bases, with 11 bases separating them.

This chain joins TRBV5-1 and TRBJ2-3; no clear D. CDR3 size: 14 residues. The V and J ends lost 0 bases and 3 bases respectively, with 8 bases between them. In germline, CDR1 is SGHRS, CDR2 YFSETQ. This CDR3 reads CASSLAQITDTQYF. DNA for the CDR3: TGCGCCAGCAGCTTGGCACAGATTACAGATACGCAGTATTTT.

The gene calls are TRBV23-1 and TRBJ2-3, with D possibly being TRBD2 (5 bases). TRBV23-1 falls under the ORF class, with uncertain function. The CDR3 consists of 17 residues. V lost 0 bases and J lost 4, with 17 bases in between. The CDR3: CASSQSRVGSRADTQYF. The CDR3 DNA sequence: TGCGCCAGCAGTCAATCGCGGGTCGGGTCCCGTGCAGATACGCAGTATTTT.

The chain joins TRBV18 to TRBJ2-7; either TRBD1 or TRBD2 may fit D (5 bases each). The CDR3 extends over 14 amino acids. Germline V gives CDR1 KGHSH, CDR2 LQKENI. V lost 6 bases and J 0 bases, leaving 12 bases between the germline ends. CDR3 coding DNA: TGTGCCAGCTCCCGGGACGCGGACTCCTACGAGCAGTACTTC. Its protein is CASSRDADSYEQYF.

The CDR3 here is CSVLVGQGSYEQYF. CDR3 nucleotide sequence: TGCAGCGTTCTCGTCGGACAGGGGAGTTACGAGCAGTACTTC. The chain combines TRBV29-1 with TRBJ2-7; TRBD1 agrees at 9 bases. V lost 5 bases, J lost 4 bases, and 9 bases stayed unmatched. The germline CDR1 and CDR2 sequences are SQVTM and ANQGSEA. CDR3 length: 14 amino acids.

The rearrangement links TRBV5-1 to TRBJ2-5; possibly TRBD1 or TRBD2 for D (5 bases each). CDR3 length equals 17 residues. Trimming took off 2 bases at V and 5 bases at J, with 22 bases between the two ends. Germline lookup yields CDR1 SGHRS and CDR2 YFSETQ. DNA of the CDR3: TGCGCCAGCAGCTTCTTTCAGGGCGGGCCCGGCGGGGAGACCCAGTACTTC. The encoded protein is CASSFFQGGPGGETQYF.

The chain couples TRBV6-1 to TRBJ1-1; TRBD1 matches 11 bases. Trimming at V came to 3 bases and at J to 3 bases, leaving 3 bases not matched to a gene. The CDR3 has 15 amino acids. Germline V CDR1 and CDR2: MNHNS, SASEGT. This CDR3 reads CASSDPGQGDTEAFF. CDR3 coding DNA: TGTGCCAGCAGTGACCCGGGACAGGGGGACACTGAAGCTTTCTTT.

This clone was observed a single time. V and J are TRBV11-1 and TRBJ2-3, with 7 bases identical to TRBD1. The CDR3 sequence is 16 residues long. Germline V gene sequence: CDR1 SGHAT, CDR2 FQDESV (reference sequence). With 1 base clipped from V and 2 bases from J, the junction kept 6 bases outside the gene matches. DNA of the CDR3: TGTGCCAGCAGCTTAGATTTAGGACAGGCCACAGATACGCAGTATTTT. Amino acid sequence: CASSLDLGQATDTQYF.

The rearrangement joins TRBV5-1 to TRBJ1-5; D unresolved. Germline CDR1 is SGHRS and CDR2 is YFSETQ. V was trimmed by 2 bases and J by 3 bases, leaving 6 bases between them. The CDR3 totals 13 residues. In DNA form, the CDR3 reads TGCGCCAGCAGCTTCGCCACCAATCAGCCCCAGCATTTT. This codes for CASSFATNQPQHF.

Concerning this clone: Other DNA variants within this sample encode the same CDR3. The chain combines TRBV5-1 with TRBJ2-5; D remains unclear. Trimming stripped 4 bases from V and 3 bases from J, with 10 bases between. Germline assignment: CDR1 SGHRS and CDR2 YFSETQ. This CDR3 contains 13 residues. For the CDR3, the DNA is TGCGCCAGCAGCCTGGCCCCGGAAGAGACCCAGTACTTC. This sequence encodes CASSLAPEETQYF.

V gene TRBV5-1 combines with J gene TRBJ2-3; TRBD2 agrees at 12 bases. The CDR3 contains 19 residues. Germline trimming cut 0 bases from V and 0 bases from J; bases unmatched to any gene: 8. Germline assignment: CDR1 SGHRS and CDR2 YFSETQ. The CDR3 sequence: CASSLGSTSGGSSTDTQYF. In DNA form, the CDR3 reads TGCGCCAGCAGCTTGGGTTCGACTAGCGGGGGATCTAGCACAGATACGCAGTATTTT.

The J gene is TRBJ2-3, the V gene TRBV6-1, with 7 bases that match TRBD2. The CDR3 length is 16 residues. V gave up 2 bases and J gave up 2 bases; unmatched junction bases: 7. CDR1 and CDR2 (germline): MNHNS, SASEGT. CDR3 loop: CASSETLAESTDTQYF. CDR3 DNA: TGTGCCAGCAGTGAAACTCTAGCGGAGTCCACAGATACGCAGTATTTT.

This clone was detected once. The sample carries other DNA sequences with the same CDR3. The chain combines TRBV9 with TRBJ2-5; TRBD2 matches at 8 bases. Germline-derived CDR1 and CDR2 are SGDLS and YYNGEE. V trimming: 4 bases; J trimming: 2 bases; junction bases outside the gene matches: 1. The CDR3 runs 13 residues. CDR3 DNA sequence: TGTGCCAGCAGCCCGGGAGGGCAAGAGACCCAGTACTTC. Its protein is CASSPGGQETQYF.

V gene TRBV6-5 combines with J gene TRBJ2-7, with 9 nucleotides matching TRBD2. Germline V CDR1 and CDR2: MNHEY, SVGAGI. The V and J ends lost 8 bases and 2 bases, in that order; junction bases with no gene match: 7. The CDR3 extends over 14 amino acids. This CDR3 reads CASLRVAGAYEQYF. CDR3 DNA sequence: TGTGCCAGCCTCCGGGTAGCGGGAGCCTACGAGCAGTACTTC.

This clone was recorded only once. The chain couples TRBV27 to TRBJ2-7; no clear D. CDR1 is MNHEY and CDR2 is SMNVEV in the germline V gene (reference sequence). Deletions cut 6 bases from V and 0 bases from J, with 12 bases between. The CDR3 has 14 residues. For the CDR3, the DNA is TGTGCCAGCAGCTGGCGGCGGTCCTCCTACGAGCAGTACTTC. Encoded protein: CASSWRRSSYEQYF.

The chain has TRBV7-2 and TRBJ2-3; 10 bases are shared with TRBD2. With 1 base clipped from V and 4 bases from J, the junction kept 8 bases outside the gene matches. There are 17 residues in the CDR3. The germline CDR1 and CDR2 sequences are SGHTA and FQGNSA. CDR3 sequence (DNA): TGTGCCAGCAGCTTAGGCTTGAGCGGGAGGGGGTCAGATACGCAGTATTTT. It codes for CASSLGLSGRGSDTQYF. The variable domain in full, with the rest retrieved from reference TRBV7-2 and TRBJ2-3, is GAGVSQSPSNKVTEKGKDVELRCDPISGHTALYWYRQSLGQGLEFLIYFQGNSAPDKSGLPSDRFSAERTGGSVSTLTIQRTQQEDSAVYLCASSLGLSGRGSDTQYFGPGTRLTVL.

The rearrangement uses TRBV7-9 and TRBJ2-3; D not resolved. Per germline, CDR1 SEHNR and CDR2 FQNEAQ (reference sequence). V lost 1 base, J lost 4 bases, and 6 bases lay in between. CDR3 length: 13 amino acids. As DNA, the CDR3 is TGTGCCAGCAGCTTAGTGCCGGCAGATACGCAGTATTTT. As protein: CASSLVPADTQYF.

As to this clone: Additional DNA sequences in this sample encode the identical CDR3. V and J are TRBV19 and TRBJ1-1; D is perhaps TRBD1 (5 bases). Deletions cut 1 base from V and 0 bases from J, with 6 bases between. There are 14 residues in the CDR3. Germline V lookup: CDR1 LNHDA, CDR2 SQIVND (reference sequence). This CDR3 is CASSIGTLNTEAFF. CDR3 in DNA: TGTGCCAGTAGTATAGGGACACTGAACACTGAAGCTTTCTTT.

This clone has just a few counts. The V call is TRBV19, the J call TRBJ1-2; D remains ambiguous. From germline, CDR1 is LNHDA and CDR2 SQIVND (reference sequence). The CDR3 length is 11 residues. V was clipped by 9 bases and J by 9 bases, with 14 bases between them. This CDR3 reads CASGRAGSYTF. The CDR3 bases are TGTGCCAGCGGACGGGCTGGGAGCTACACCTTC.

The chain joins TRBV5-6 to TRBJ2-7; 8 bases fit TRBD2. CDR3 length: 15 amino acids. J gave up 3 bases and V 0 bases, and 5 bases lay outside the gene matches. Germline CDR1 reads SGHDT; CDR2 reads YYEEEE. CDR3 coding DNA: TGTGCCAGCAGCTTGGGCCCAACTAGCGGCTACGAGCAGTACTTC. Its translation: CASSLGPTSGYEQYF.

J is TRBJ2-1 and V is TRBV7-8, with 9 bases that match TRBD2. Germline CDR1 reads SGHVS; CDR2 reads FQNEAQ. V was clipped by 5 bases and J by 4 bases; unmatched bases: 9. This CDR3 is 16 amino acids long. This CDR3 is CASSAWPSGKYNEQFF. The CDR3 DNA reads as TGTGCCAGCAGCGCGTGGCCTAGCGGGAAATACAATGAGCAGTTCTTC.

The gene calls are TRBV7-6 and TRBJ2-6; tentatively, D is TRBD1 (5 bases). The germline V gene encodes CDR1 SGHVS and CDR2 FNYEAQ. This CDR3 comprises 18 residues. V gave up 1 base and J gave up 0 bases, with 13 bases separating them. As DNA, the CDR3 is TGTGCCAGCAGCTTAGAGCCAGGGTGGTCCTCTGGGGCCAACGTCCTGACTTTC. Translating it yields CASSLEPGWSSGANVLTF.

The chain joins TRBV28 to TRBJ1-4; D might be TRBD1 (5 bases). The V gene's germline CDR1 is MDHEN and CDR2 SYDVKM. With 8 bases removed from V and 5 bases from J, the gap between germline ends came to 12 bases. The CDR3 spans 13 residues. CDR3 nucleotides: TGTGCCAGCGCCGGGCGGACAAATGAAAAACTGTTTTTT. Amino acids: CASAGRTNEKLFF.

This chain connects TRBV29-1 to TRBJ1-2; D is undetermined. Deletions cut 4 bases from V and 6 bases from J, with 6 bases between. The CDR3 totals 10 residues. Germline V CDR1 and CDR2: SQVTM, ANQGSEA. CDR3 in DNA: TGCAGCGTTGGAGTGAATGGCTACACCTTC. It codes for CSVGVNGYTF.

J is TRBJ2-1 and V is TRBV9; D possibly uses TRBD1 or TRBD2 (5 bases each). The V end lost 0 bases, the J end lost 4 bases, and 20 bases lay between the germline ends. The CDR3 has 18 amino acids. CDR1 SGDLS and CDR2 YYNGEE come from the germline V gene. The CDR3 nucleotides are TGTGCCAGCAGCGTAGCAGGCCAAACGAGGGGAATATACAATGAGCAGTTCTTC. Protein sequence: CASSVAGQTRGIYNEQFF.

J is TRBJ1-1 and V is TRBV5-1, with D unresolved. This CDR3 comprises 12 residues. Germline V lookup: CDR1 SGHRS, CDR2 YFSETQ. V lost 0 bases to trimming and J lost 10 bases, with 10 bases between them. The CDR3 spells CASSLVSEGAFF. The DNA of the CDR3 is TGCGCCAGCAGCTTGGTTTCTGAGGGAGCTTTCTTT.

About this clone itself: Additional DNA sequences in this sample encode the identical CDR3. The gene calls are TRBV11-3 and TRBJ2-3; D gene uncertain. Looked up from germline, CDR1 is SGHNT and CDR2 is YENEEA. V shed 2 bases and J shed 2 bases, with 5 bases lying between them. This CDR3 is built from 13 residues. This chain's CDR3 is CASSLRVTDTQYF. The CDR3 DNA is TGTGCCAGCAGCTTACGTGTCACAGATACGCAGTATTTT.